The 20 T cell receptor beta chains given below trace back to one sample, sequenced in a study of cytomegalovirus exposure and HLA in healthy donors. Researchers ran the PCR with 60 Vbeta and 13 Jbeta primers. This table comes from immunoSEQ multiplex PCR, and its TCRdb copy is limited to in-frame clones, with some not included. The table has roughly 200,000 clones, approximately 82% seen once. The sequencing input was PBMCs. These receptors all come from a man between 18 and 35 years old in good health and CMV-seronegative.

This clone showed up just a few times. V is TRBV19 and J is TRBJ2-5; possibly TRBD2 for D (6 bases). The CDR3 extends over 14 amino acids. V gave up 1 base and J gave up 11 bases, with 17 bases separating them. CDR1 is LNHDA, CDR2 SQIVND, per germline (reference sequence). CDR3 in DNA: TGTGCCAGTAGTATAGGGGACTCAAATCGGGAGCAGTACTTC. This sequence encodes CASSIGDSNREQYF.

This clone was seen more than once but under ten times. The chain couples TRBV7-3 to TRBJ1-1, with 7 bases matching TRBD1. J lost 3 bases, V lost 2 bases, and 0 bases had no gene match. The V gene's germline CDR1 is SGHTA and CDR2 FQGTGA. The CDR3 is made up of 13 amino acids. The CDR3 DNA reads TGTGCCAGCAGCTTAGGGACAGACACTGAAGCTTTCTTT. This translates into CASSLGTDTEAFF.

The chain couples TRBV9 to TRBJ2-1; 14 positions agree with TRBD2. This CDR3 region has 17 residues. Germline assignment: CDR1 SGDLS and CDR2 YYNGEE. The junction had 4 bases not matched to a gene; V was cut back by 1 base and J by 4 bases. CDR3 DNA sequence: TGTGCCAGCAGCGTATCCGGACTAGCGGGAGGTTACAATGAGCAGTTCTTC. It yields the protein CASSVSGLAGGYNEQFF.

J is TRBJ2-7 and V is TRBV28; 7 bases line up with TRBD1. Trimming removed 5 bases from V and 4 bases from J; junction bases left unmatched: 5. CDR3 length: 13 residues. The V gene's germline CDR1 is MDHEN and CDR2 SYDVKM. In nucleotides, the CDR3 is TGTGCCAGCAGTGAAACGGACAGGTACGAGCAGTACTTC. Its translation is CASSETDRYEQYF.

This clone was recorded a few times. The chain combines TRBV10-3 with TRBJ2-1; TRBD1 matches 7 bases. Germline V CDR1 and CDR2: ENHRY, SYGVKD. This CDR3 has 14 residues. The trim removed 4 bases at V and 4 bases at J, leaving 4 bases unmatched. The CDR3 region has the DNA TGTGCCATCAGTGGACAGGGAGCATACAATGAGCAGTTCTTC. This sequence encodes CAISGQGAYNEQFF.

The V and J genes are TRBV7-3 and TRBJ2-1; 8 nucleotides match TRBD1. This CDR3 has 12 residues. V was clipped by 6 bases and J by 10 bases; unmatched bases: 5. CDR1 and CDR2 from the germline V gene are SGHTA and FQGTGA. The CDR3 region has the DNA TGTGCCAGCAGTTCCGGACAGGGAGAGCAGTTCTTC. Translating it yields CASSSGQGEQFF.

The chain employs TRBV5-4 and TRBJ2-7; 8 bases match TRBD2. Trimming cost V 6 bases and J 0 bases; bases outside gene matches: 5. The CDR3 length is 14 residues. Germline V gene data show CDR1 as SGHNT and CDR2 as YYREEE (reference sequence). In nucleotides, the CDR3 is TGTGCCAGCAACCCGGGGGGGAGCTCCTACGAGCAGTACTTC. Protein: CASNPGGSSYEQYF.

Only a few counts were recorded for this clone. The chain couples TRBV7-2 to TRBJ2-7, with D possibly being TRBD1 (6 bases). Germline CDR1 SGHTA, CDR2 FQGNSA. V shed 1 base and J shed 2 bases, with 12 bases lying between them. The CDR3 is 15 amino acids. In DNA, the CDR3 is TGTGCCAGCAGCTTAGGGGCAGGGGAGCCCTACGAGCAGTACTTC. This translates into CASSLGAGEPYEQYF.

This clone occurred a few times. The J gene is TRBJ1-1, the V gene TRBV29-1; D is ambiguous. V lost 4 bases and J lost 1, with 13 bases in between. This CDR3 is built from 14 residues. The germline V gene encodes CDR1 SQVTM and CDR2 ANQGSEA. The CDR3 DNA reads as TGCAGCGTTGCCAGGCGCCTCGGGAACACTGAAGCTTTCTTT. Protein sequence: CSVARRLGNTEAFF. Drawing the rest from reference TRBV29-1 and TRBJ1-1, the complete variable domain is SAVISQKPSRDICQRGTSLTIQCQVDSQVTMMFWYRQQPGQSLTLIATANQGSEATYESGFVIDKFPISRPNLTFSTLTVSNMSPEDSSIYLCSVARRLGNTEAFFGQGTRLTVV.

The rearrangement uses TRBV9 and TRBJ2-1, with TRBD2 matching 7 bases. V dropped 1 base and J dropped 5; count of bases not matched to a gene: 12. The germline V gene encodes CDR1 SGDLS and CDR2 YYNGEE. This CDR3 spans 17 amino acids. CDR3 in amino acids: CASSVSSWDYINNEQFF. The CDR3 DNA reads TGTGCCAGCAGCGTAAGTAGTTGGGACTATATAAACAATGAGCAGTTCTTC.

This clone has a handful of counts. The V call is TRBV6-5, the J call TRBJ1-2, with D possibly TRBD1 on 5 matching bases. Between the trimmed V and J ends, which lost 6 bases and 3 bases, there was a span of 11 bases. The germline gives CDR1 MNHEY, CDR2 SVGAGI. This CDR3 comprises 13 residues. CDR3 residues: CASSPGLDYGYTF. The CDR3 nucleotides read TGTGCCAGCAGCCCGGGACTGGACTATGGCTACACCTTC.

The chain carries TRBV7-3 and TRBJ1-5, with TRBD1 matching 8 bases. This CDR3 contains 13 residues. Germline values: CDR1 SGHTA, CDR2 FQGTGA. V shed 3 bases, J shed 7 bases, and the junction held 2 bases outside the gene matches. In nucleotides, the CDR3 is TGTGCCAGCAGCTTGGACAGGGAACAGCCCCAGCATTTT. Its translation: CASSLDREQPQHF.

The chain uses TRBV2 and TRBJ1-5; TRBD1 aligns across 9 bases. From germline, CDR1 is SNHLY and CDR2 FYNNEI. CDR3 length: 14 amino acids. With 7 bases clipped from V and 4 bases from J, the junction kept 5 bases outside the gene matches. The DNA of the CDR3 is TGTGCCAGCAAGGTGACAGGGGGGAATCAGCCCCAGCATTTT. It yields the protein CASKVTGGNQPQHF.

This clone was detected a few times. This rearrangement joins TRBV30 to TRBJ2-6, with 7 bases that match TRBD2. The J segment lost 2 bases and the V segment lost 5 bases, leaving 3 bases of the junction unmatched. This CDR3 region has 14 residues. The germline V gene encodes CDR1 GTSNPN and CDR2 SVGIG (reference sequence). The CDR3 loop is CAWGGDPGANVLTF. CDR3 in DNA: TGTGCCTGGGGGGGGGACCCTGGGGCCAACGTCCTGACTTTC.

Points on this clone: Within the sample, other DNA sequences also encode this same CDR3. DNA of the CDR3: TGTGCCAGTAGCGACAGGGGTCCCGGGGAGCTGTTTTTT. This sequence encodes CASSDRGPGELFF. V usage is TRBV19 and J usage is TRBJ2-2, with 8 bases aligning to TRBD1. CDR3 size: 13 residues. CDR1 is LNHDA and CDR2 is SQIVND in the germline V gene (reference sequence). V was pared by 6 bases and J by 6 bases, with 3 bases of the junction left unmatched.

The rearrangement joins TRBV27 to TRBJ2-5; 9 positions agree with TRBD1. This CDR3 comprises 14 residues. The germline CDR1 and CDR2 sequences are MNHEY and SMNVEV (reference sequence). After removal of 6 bases from V and 3 bases from J, the junction contained 5 bases not matched to a gene. In DNA form, the CDR3 reads TGTGCCAGCAGCTCGGGACAGGGTAAAGAGACCCAGTACTTC. Translating it yields CASSSGQGKETQYF.

This chain uses TRBV2 with TRBJ2-1, with 9 bases fitting TRBD2. This CDR3 comprises 17 residues. The germline gives CDR1 SNHLY, CDR2 FYNNEI. V was pared by 3 bases and J by 1 base, with 7 bases of the junction left unmatched. This CDR3 is CASSEGGRAGSYNEQFF. The DNA for the CDR3 is TGTGCCAGCAGTGAGGGCGGGAGGGCCGGATCCTACAATGAGCAGTTCTTC.

V usage is TRBV6-1 and J usage is TRBJ1-2; TRBD1 matches at 7 bases. The CDR3 consists of 13 residues. Germline CDR1 MNHNS, CDR2 SASEGT. J was trimmed by 4 bases and V by 4 bases; bases with no gene match: 3. CDR3 sequence reads: CASSVTGSYGYTF. The CDR3 DNA reads as TGTGCCAGCAGTGTGACAGGGTCCTATGGCTACACCTTC.

The sample holds a few counts of this clone. This chain connects TRBV5-1 to TRBJ1-2; D not certain. The length of the CDR3 is 12 residues. Between the trimmed V and J ends, which lost 3 bases and 5 bases, there was a span of 8 bases. Germline V gene data show CDR1 as SGHRS and CDR2 as YFSETQ. The CDR3 DNA follows: TGCGCCAGCAGCTCGGGAGAGTATGGCTACACCTTC. It codes for CASSSGEYGYTF.

The chain links TRBV7-9 to TRBJ1-1, with 8 nucleotides matching TRBD1. CDR3 length: 16 amino acids. Losses at the gene ends were 5 bases for V and 3 bases for J; bases not matched to a gene: 11. Germline CDR1 reads SEHNR; CDR2 reads FQNEAQ (reference sequence). For the CDR3, the DNA is TGTGCCAGCAGCAAAACCACCAGGGGGCCGTACACTGAAGCTTTCTTT. This sequence encodes CASSKTTRGPYTEAFF.